Below are 10 T cell receptor beta chains sequenced from a single sample in a study of cytomegalovirus exposure and HLA in healthy donors. The PCR contained 60 Vbeta and 13 Jbeta primers. The method was immunoSEQ multiplex PCR; TCRdb's version includes in-frame clones alone and lacks a portion of them. The sample holds about 190,000 clones, roughly 77% seen once. The specimen was PBMCs. These receptor sequences come from a woman aged 25-40 years in good health and CMV-seropositive.

The V gene is TRBV9, the J gene TRBJ1-1; unclear D gene. The V gene lost 0 bases and the J gene lost 4 bases, with 13 bases spanning the gap. In germline, CDR1 is SGDLS, CDR2 YYNGEE. The CDR3 is made up of 15 amino acids. CDR3 bases: TGTGCCAGCAGCGTAGAACCAGGCAGCGGCACTGAAGCTTTCTTT. It codes for CASSVEPGSGTEAFF.

The chain uses TRBV27 and TRBJ2-7, with D possibly matching TRBD2 (5 bases). Germline V CDR1 and CDR2: MNHEY, SMNVEV (reference sequence). The CDR3 is 13 residues long. Trimming cost V 6 bases and J 8 bases, with 17 bases left between them. The DNA for the CDR3 is TGTGCCAGCAGGCGGGTTAGCAGCCTCCAGCAGTACTTC. Its translation is CASRRVSSLQQYF.

This chain uses TRBV28 with TRBJ2-5, with 11 bases identical to TRBD2. TRBJ2-7 explains the end of the DNA better; the J call may be wrong. Germline V gene data show CDR1 as MDHEN and CDR2 as SYDVKM. The CDR3 contains 15 residues. CDR3 in amino acids: CASRKGLAVSYEQYF. DNA of the CDR3: TGTGCCAGCAGGAAGGGACTAGCGGTCTCCTACGAGCAGTACTTC.

This rearrangement joins TRBV4-1 to TRBJ2-7, with D unresolved. The CDR3 sequence is 13 residues long. Germline CDR1 is MGHRA and CDR2 is YSYEKL. The V end was cut by 0 bases, the J end by 5 bases, with 8 bases between. For the CDR3, the DNA is TGCGCCAGCAGCCAAGATAGGAGTGACGAGCAGTACTTC. The encoded protein is CASSQDRSDEQYF.

Comments on this clone: One end of the junction does not line up with germline, which may come from a read error. This sequence joins TRBV23-1 and TRBJ1-3, with unresolved D. TRBV23-1 is designated an ORF whose function remains uncertain. The CDR3 sequence is 11 residues long. The CDR3 region has the DNA TGCGCCAGCAGTCAATATAGGCGGGGAGGCTTT. Amino acid sequence: CASSQYRRGGF.

This rearrangement joins TRBV25-1 to TRBJ2-1; no clear D. Germline loops: CDR1 MGHDK, CDR2 SYGVNS. V lost 1 base, J lost 6 bases, and 10 bases lay in between. There are 14 residues in the CDR3. The CDR3, as DNA: TGTGCCAGCAGTGAATTATATACAAGCAATGAGCAGTTCTTC. Residues: CASSELYTSNEQFF.

V usage is TRBV6-4 and J usage is TRBJ2-1; 8 nucleotides line up with TRBD1. CDR1 and CDR2 from the germline V gene are MRHNA and SNTAGT. Unmatched junction bases numbered 4, after V lost 3 bases and J lost 6 bases. The CDR3 is made up of 14 amino acids. In DNA, the CDR3 is TGTGCCAGCAGTGAAACAGGGGGTCGCAATGAGCAGTTCTTC. Protein: CASSETGGRNEQFF.

The chain has TRBV28 and TRBJ2-7; no definite D call. Per the germline V gene, CDR1 is MDHEN and CDR2 is SYDVKM. The CDR3 covers 12 residues. Trimming cost V 3 bases and J 3 bases, with 6 bases left between them. DNA for the CDR3: TGTGCCAGCAGTTTCACACACTACGAGCAGTACTTC. Its protein is CASSFTHYEQYF. The entire variable domain, with the rest obtained from reference TRBV28 and TRBJ2-7, is as follows: DVKVTQSSRYLVKRTGEKVFLECVQDMDHENMFWYRQDPGLGLRLIYFSYDVKMKEKGDIPEGYSVSREKKERFSLILESASTNQTSMYLCASSFTHYEQYFGPGTRLTVT.

J is TRBJ1-3 and V is TRBV11-3; D is ambiguous. V was shortened by 3 bases and J by 0 bases, with 6 bases between the two germline ends. This CDR3 is built from 14 residues. CDR1 is SGHNT, CDR2 YENEEA, per germline. CDR3: CASSLGPSGNTIYF. DNA of the CDR3: TGTGCCAGCAGCTTGGGCCCCTCTGGAAACACCATATATTTT.

The V and J genes are TRBV6-1 and TRBJ2-5; D perhaps matches TRBD2 (6 bases). CDR3 length: 13 amino acids. Per germline, CDR1 MNHNS and CDR2 SASEGT. V was shortened by 4 bases and J by 4 bases, with 10 bases between the two germline ends. The CDR3 bases are TGTGCCAGCAGTGGGAGGGAGCGAGAGACCCAGTACTTC. Residues: CASSGRERETQYF.